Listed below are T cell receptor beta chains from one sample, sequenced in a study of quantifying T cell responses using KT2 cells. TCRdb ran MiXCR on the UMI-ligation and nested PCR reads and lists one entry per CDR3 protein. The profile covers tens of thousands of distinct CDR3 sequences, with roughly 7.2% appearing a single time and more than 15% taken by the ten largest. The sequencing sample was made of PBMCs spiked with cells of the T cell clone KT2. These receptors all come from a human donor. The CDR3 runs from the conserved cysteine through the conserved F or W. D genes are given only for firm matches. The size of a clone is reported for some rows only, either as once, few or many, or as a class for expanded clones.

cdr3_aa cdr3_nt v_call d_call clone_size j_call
CASNGQGLTYEQYF TGTGCCAGCAACGGACAGGGATTAACATACGAGCAGTACTTC TRBV2 TRBD1 NA TRBJ2-7
CASSYSAEGAYEQYF TGTGCCAGCAGTTACTCAGCGGAGGGGGCCTACGAGCAGTACTTC TRBV6-2/TRBV6-3 NA few TRBJ2-7
CASRDGQNSGNTIYF TGTGCCAGCAGGGACGGTCAAAACTCTGGAAACACCATATATTTT TRBV25-1 NA many TRBJ1-3
CASRTGALSNQPQHF TGTGCCAGCAGGACAGGAGCACTTAGCAATCAGCCCCAGCATTTT TRBV28 NA medium-sized TRBJ1-5
CASSSGTGLPLSGNTIYF TGTGCCAGCAGTTCTGGGACAGGGCTCCCTCTCTCTGGAAACACCATATATTTT TRBV12-3/TRBV12-4 TRBD1 NA TRBJ1-3
CASSLGGDRGRPSPYGYTF TGTGCCAGCAGCTTAGGCGGGGACAGGGGGCGACCAAGCCCGTATGGCTACACCTTC TRBV7-8 TRBD1 few TRBJ1-2
CASRGLGFSTDTQYF TGTGCCAGCAGAGGACTAGGATTTAGCACAGATACGCAGTATTTT TRBV12-3/TRBV12-4 TRBD2 few TRBJ2-3
CASSYEGWGGVNQPQHF TGTGCCAGCAGTTACGAGGGTTGGGGAGGGGTCAATCAGCCCCAGCATTTT TRBV6-6 NA NA TRBJ1-5
CASSLTGKTEAFF TGTGCCAGCAGCTTAACAGGGAAAACTGAAGCTTTCTTT TRBV7-3 NA many TRBJ1-1
CSAEQGADDYGYNF TGCAGTGCTGAACAGGGGGCGGATGACTATGGCTACAACTTC TRBV20-1 TRBD1 NA TRBJ1-2
CASSLAGAGTDTQYF TGTGCCAGCAGCTTAGCGGGGGCTGGCACAGATACGCAGTATTTT TRBV7-2 NA NA TRBJ2-3
CASSKRAQLAILAKNIQYF TGTGCCAGCAGCAAACGAGCCCAACTAGCGATCCTAGCCAAAAACATTCAGTACTTC TRBV4-2 TRBD2 many TRBJ2-4
CASSRTSGAYEQYF TGCGCCAGCAGCAGGACTAGCGGGGCCTACGAGCAGTACTTC TRBV5-1 TRBD2 NA TRBJ2-7
CAIGTSGLWETQYF TGTGCCATTGGGACTAGCGGTTTATGGGAGACCCAGTACTTC TRBV10-3 TRBD2 few TRBJ2-5
CASSRQGNTGELFF TGTGCCAGTAGTCGACAGGGGAACACCGGGGAGCTGTTTTTT TRBV19 TRBD1 many TRBJ2-2
CASSPWTSGRLSSYNEQFF TGTGCCAGCAGTCCCTGGACTAGCGGGAGGTTGAGCTCCTACAATGAGCAGTTCTTC TRBV28 TRBD2 NA TRBJ2-1
CASSSRGDYGYTF TGTGCCAGTAGCTCAAGGGGGGACTATGGCTACACCTTC TRBV19 NA many TRBJ1-2
CSAPDSPTVINSPLHF TGCAGTGCTCCGGACAGCCCGACAGTTATCAATTCACCCCTCCACTTT TRBV20-1 NA few TRBJ1-6
CASRHQGIDTQYF TGTGCCAGCAGGCACCAGGGGATAGATACGCAGTATTTT TRBV12-3/TRBV12-4 NA many TRBJ2-3
CAISDRGARTEAFF TGTGCCATCAGTGATCGGGGGGCGAGAACTGAAGCTTTCTTT TRBV10-3 NA many TRBJ1-1
CASSPLRTSGSSEQFF TGTGCCAGCAGCCCCCTAAGGACTAGCGGGAGCAGTGAGCAGTTCTTC TRBV9 TRBD2 few TRBJ2-1
CASSDSTTYEQYF TGTGCCAGCAGTGACTCGACAACCTACGAGCAGTACTTC TRBV6-4 NA many TRBJ2-7
CASSSGTGSFNEQFF TGTGCCAGCAGCTCCGGGACAGGCTCTTTCAATGAGCAGTTCTTC TRBV6-2/TRBV6-3 TRBD1 NA TRBJ2-1
CASSSPSGVWQYF TGTGCCAGCAGTTCCCCGAGCGGGGTCTGGCAGTACTTC TRBV12-3/TRBV12-4 TRBD2 few TRBJ2-7
CSVRLSGRTDTQYF TGCAGCGTGCGCCTTTCCGGGCGCACAGATACGCAGTATTTT TRBV29-1 NA NA TRBJ2-3
CATSDLPGTSGSRSYNEQFF TGTGCCACCAGTGATTTGCCCGGGACTAGCGGGAGCCGGTCCTACAATGAGCAGTTCTTC TRBV24-1 TRBD2 few TRBJ2-1
CASSQLRDIPREQYF TGTGCCAGCAGCCAACTCCGGGACATCCCTCGGGAGCAGTACTTC TRBV6-2/TRBV6-3 NA many TRBJ2-7
CASSLYPGSTGELFF TGTGCCAGCAGCCTTTATCCAGGGTCCACCGGGGAGCTGTTTTTT TRBV5-4 NA many TRBJ2-2
CASSSGRTAPQETQYF TGTGCCAGCAGCTCCGGACGGACAGCTCCCCAAGAGACCCAGTACTTC TRBV7-8 NA many TRBJ2-5
CASSLGLAGDEQFF TGTGCCAGCTCACTGGGACTAGCGGGGGATGAGCAGTTCTTC TRBV14 TRBD2 NA TRBJ2-1
CASRPGQDNQPQHF TGTGCCAGCAGACCCGGACAGGACAATCAGCCCCAGCATTTT TRBV6-1 TRBD1 many TRBJ1-5
CASSRDRGVDEQFF TGTGCCAGCAGTCGGGACAGGGGAGTGGATGAGCAGTTCTTC TRBV12-3/TRBV12-4 TRBD1 many TRBJ2-1
CASSYPTGPAGFTEAFF TGTGCCAGCAGTTACCCGACAGGTCCCGCGGGGTTCACTGAAGCTTTCTTT TRBV6-2/TRBV6-3 NA many TRBJ1-1
CASSLAGGRSYNEQFF TGCGCCAGCAGCTTGGCCGGGGGCCGCTCCTACAATGAGCAGTTCTTC TRBV5-1 NA NA TRBJ2-1
CSVEVPSKSTDTQYF TGCAGCGTTGAGGTCCCCTCCAAAAGCACAGATACGCAGTATTTT TRBV29-1 NA NA TRBJ2-3
CASSYQAWLGDENEQFF TGTGCCAGCAGTTATCAGGCTTGGCTGGGCGACGAGAATGAGCAGTTCTTC TRBV6-2/TRBV6-3 NA NA TRBJ2-1
CASSQDFTDRPETQYF TGTGCCAGCAGCCAAGATTTCACGGATCGCCCAGAGACCCAGTACTTC TRBV3-1 NA few TRBJ2-5
CASTSGGSDEQYF TGTGCCAGCACCTCGGGTGGGTCCGACGAGCAGTACTTC TRBV5-5 NA few TRBJ2-7
CSARDRQHEISPLHF TGCAGTGCTAGAGACCGACAGCATGAAATTTCACCCCTCCACTTT TRBV20-1 NA medium-sized TRBJ1-6
CASTPLAGDSYNEQFF TGCGCCAGCACCCCGTTAGCGGGAGATAGTTACAATGAGCAGTTCTTC TRBV5-1 TRBD2 NA TRBJ2-1
CASSLAGWTANTEAFF TGTGCCAGCAGCTTAGCAGGTTGGACAGCAAACACTGAAGCTTTCTTT TRBV7-8 NA NA TRBJ1-1
CAITEGYTRTDTQYF TGTGCCATCACCGAAGGTTACACTCGCACAGATACGCAGTATTTT TRBV10-3 NA NA TRBJ2-3
CASSLGASGNIQYF TGCGCCAGCAGCTTGGGGGCATCGGGAAACATTCAGTACTTC TRBV5-1 NA many TRBJ2-4
CASSLQLAGSYEQYF TGTGCCAGCAGCCTTCAGCTGGCGGGCTCCTACGAGCAGTACTTC TRBV28 NA many TRBJ2-7
CASSFVQRLAFVSDTQYF TGTGCTAGCAGCTTTGTCCAGCGACTAGCGTTTGTGTCCGATACGCAGTATTTT TRBV7-7 TRBD2 many TRBJ2-3
CASSQLSGREQYF TGTGCCAGCAGCCAATTAAGCGGGAGGGAGCAGTACTTC TRBV3-1 TRBD2 many TRBJ2-7
CASSLGTFGTEAFF TGTGCCAGCAGTTTGGGGACTTTTGGCACTGAAGCTTTCTTT TRBV12-3/TRBV12-4 NA many TRBJ1-1